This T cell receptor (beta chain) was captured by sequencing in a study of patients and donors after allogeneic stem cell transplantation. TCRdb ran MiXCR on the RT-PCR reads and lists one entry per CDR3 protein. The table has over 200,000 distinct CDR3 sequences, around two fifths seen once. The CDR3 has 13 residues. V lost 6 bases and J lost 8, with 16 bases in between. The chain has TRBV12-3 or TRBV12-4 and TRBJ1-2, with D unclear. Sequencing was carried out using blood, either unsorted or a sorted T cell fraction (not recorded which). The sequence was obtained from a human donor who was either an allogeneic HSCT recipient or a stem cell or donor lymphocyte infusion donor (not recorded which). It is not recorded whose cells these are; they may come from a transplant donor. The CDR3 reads CASSPDSDGGYTF. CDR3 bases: TGTGCCAGCAGCCCCGATAGCGATGGGGGCTACACCTTC.